What follows are 25 T cell receptor beta chains derived from one specimen sequenced in a study of a mutant IDH1 vaccine in newly diagnosed glioma. The time point here: week 35, safety follow-up. Vaccination comprised doses that each held 300 ug of mutant IDH1 20-mer peptide, plus topical imiquimod. TCRdb keeps only in-frame clones here, not all; method: immunoSEQ multiplex PCR. This repertoire shows about 69,000 clones, approximately 86% found once; its top ten account for roughly 2%. Antigens for these TCRs are unknown. The material sequenced was PBMCs, taken from a glioma patient whose treatment included an IDH1 peptide vaccine. Receptors were obtained from a man aged 30 to 45 with glioma.

V gene TRBV7-9 combines with J gene TRBJ2-1, with unresolved D. Germline V gene lookup returns CDR1 SEHNR and CDR2 FQNEAQ (reference sequence). The CDR3 is 11 amino acids. V was trimmed by 0 bases and J by 8 bases, leaving 2 bases between them. As DNA, the CDR3 is TGTGCCAGCAGCTTAGCGTATGAGCAGTTCTTC. Its protein product is CASSLAYEQFF.

The rearrangement links TRBV15 to TRBJ2-5; D is ambiguous. There are 11 residues in the CDR3. CDR1 and CDR2 (germline): LNHNV, YYDKDF (reference sequence). V lost 4 bases and J lost 1, with 1 base in between. The CDR3: CATSIQETQYF. As DNA, the CDR3 is TGTGCCACCAGCATCCAAGAGACCCAGTACTTC.

The chain has TRBV19 and TRBJ1-1; weak D call: TRBD1 (5 bases). The CDR3 contains 13 residues. The V and J ends lost 3 bases and 5 bases respectively, with 10 bases between them. CDR1 LNHDA and CDR2 SQIVND come from the germline V gene (reference sequence). CDR3 sequence: CASSMGGWTEAFF. Written as DNA, the CDR3 is TGTGCCAGTAGTATGGGGGGTTGGACTGAAGCTTTCTTT.

The chain combines TRBV9 with TRBJ2-3; 9 bases are a match to TRBD1. The junction had 7 bases not matched to a gene; V was cut back by 3 bases and J by 2 bases. CDR1 is SGDLS and CDR2 is YYNGEE in the germline V gene. The CDR3 has 16 amino acids. DNA of the CDR3: TGTGCCAGCAGCGCCCGGGACAGGGACTTCACAGATACGCAGTATTTT. It encodes CASSARDRDFTDTQYF.

The chain links TRBV6-1 to TRBJ2-1, with 11 bases aligning to TRBD2. Looked up from germline, CDR1 is MNHNS and CDR2 is SASEGT. The CDR3 length is 14 residues. Trimming took 8 bases from V and 9 from J; bases not matched to a gene: 9. The CDR3 spells CASLTSGRTAEQFF. The CDR3 DNA reads as TGTGCCAGCCTAACTAGCGGGAGAACCGCTGAGCAGTTCTTC.

The chain uses TRBV12-2 and TRBJ2-7; the table gives TRBD1 as D, unverified against the DNA. TRBV12-2 is a listed pseudogene. The CDR3 contains 15 residues. The CDR3 nucleotides read TGTGCAAGTCGCATCCTGACAGGGGGCTCCTACGAGCAGTACTTC. Translation: CASRILTGGSYEQYF.

This rearrangement joins TRBV2 to TRBJ2-6; no definite D call. The CDR3 has 13 residues. V gave up 3 bases and J gave up 0 bases, with 0 bases separating them. CDR1 and CDR2 (germline): SNHLY, FYNNEI. Here the CDR3 reads CASSDSGANVLTF. Here the CDR3 DNA reads TGTGCCAGCAGTGACTCTGGGGCCAACGTCCTGACTTTC.

This clone was recorded a few times. The chain employs TRBV11-2 and TRBJ1-1; D not resolved. V dropped 3 bases and J dropped 1 base, with 3 bases sitting between them. The germline V gene has CDR1 SGHAT and CDR2 FQNNGV. The CDR3 is 12 amino acids. The CDR3 DNA sequence: TGTGCCAGCAGCTTCGAGAACACTGAAGCTTTCTTT. Encoded protein: CASSFENTEAFF.

This sequence joins TRBV7-3 and TRBJ1-1; D gene ambiguous. CDR1 is SGHTA, CDR2 FQGTGA, per germline. The CDR3 loop spans 16 amino acids. Deletions cut 5 bases from V and 1 base from J, with 17 bases between. This CDR3 is CASSPTGGQSNTEAFF. In DNA form, the CDR3 reads TGTGCCAGCAGCCCTACGGGTGGGCAGTCGAACACTGAAGCTTTCTTT.

This rearrangement joins TRBV27 to TRBJ2-3, with TRBD1 identical over 9 bases. This CDR3 has 16 amino acids. V was pared by 3 bases and J by 0 bases, with 4 bases of the junction left unmatched. Germline values: CDR1 MNHEY, CDR2 SMNVEV (reference sequence). CDR3 loop: CASSFLDRGSTDTQYF. The CDR3 bases are TGTGCCAGCAGTTTCCTGGACAGGGGCAGCACAGATACGCAGTATTTT.

V and J are TRBV11-3 and TRBJ2-1; unclear D gene. The length of the CDR3 is 16 residues. Trimming cost V 4 bases and J 1 base, with 14 bases left between them. Germline CDR1 SGHNT, CDR2 YENEEA. CDR3 DNA sequence: TGTGCCAGCAGCTCGAAATCGTGGGGATCCTACAATGAGCAGTTCTTC. This translates into CASSSKSWGSYNEQFF. The full variable domain, with the rest looked up from reference TRBV11-3 and TRBJ2-1, is EAGVVQSPRYKIIEKKQPVAFWCNPISGHNTLYWYLQNLGQGPELLIRYENEEAVDDSQLPKDRFSAERLKGVDSTLKIQPAELGDSAVYLCASSSKSWGSYNEQFFGPGTRLTVL.

This chain connects TRBV5-1 to TRBJ2-3, with D possibly matching TRBD2 (5 bases). Germline V gives CDR1 SGHRS, CDR2 YFSETQ. Deletions cut 0 bases from V and 6 bases from J, with 8 bases between. This CDR3 has 13 amino acids. The CDR3 bases are TGCGCCAGCAGCTTGGGAGGGTCGGATACGCAGTATTTT. It encodes CASSLGGSDTQYF.

The chain is built from TRBV4-3 and TRBJ1-3, with a tentative D call TRBD1 (6 bases). Germline V lookup: CDR1 LGHNA, CDR2 YSLEER. This CDR3 is built from 15 residues. V gave up 6 bases and J gave up 3 bases, with 15 bases separating them. The CDR3 region is CASSQIGQFGNTIYF. The CDR3, as DNA: TGCGCCAGCAGTCAAATCGGACAGTTTGGAAACACCATATATTTT.

J is TRBJ2-1 and V is TRBV10-1, with D tentatively TRBD1 (5 bases). The V and J ends lost 6 bases and 5 bases respectively, with 11 bases between them. CDR3 length equals 13 residues. Germline assignment: CDR1 WNHNN and CDR2 SYGVQD (reference sequence). The CDR3 DNA is TGCGCCAGCAGACCAGACAGACACAATGAGCAGTTCTTC. It specifies CASRPDRHNEQFF.

Here the CDR3 reads CSVGRSFGEQYF. In DNA, the CDR3 is TGCAGCGTTGGGAGGTCTTTTGGCGAGCAGTACTTC. The V and J genes are TRBV29-1 and TRBJ2-7; possible D gene TRBD2, 5 bases. CDR1 is SQVTM, CDR2 ANQGSEA, per germline. V lost 4 bases and J lost 6, with 13 bases in between. The CDR3 extends over 12 amino acids.

This chain connects TRBV29-1 to TRBJ1-2, with D hard to call. This CDR3 has 13 amino acids. Trimming cost V 6 bases and J 1 base, with 12 bases left between them. Looked up from germline, CDR1 is SQVTM and CDR2 is ANQGSEA. CDR3 DNA: TGCAGCGTCATACAAAGGGTTAACTATGGCTACACCTTC. Amino acid sequence: CSVIQRVNYGYTF.

J is TRBJ1-3 and V is TRBV7-8; 9 bases match TRBD1. The CDR3 runs to 17 residues. Germline lookup yields CDR1 SGHVS and CDR2 FQNEAQ. Losses at the gene ends were 5 bases for V and 4 bases for J; bases not matched to a gene: 12. This CDR3 reads CASSPVTGTGMGNTIYF. The CDR3 nucleotides read TGTGCCAGCAGCCCCGTTACCGGGACAGGGATGGGAAACACCATATATTTT.

The DNA for the CDR3 is TGCGCCAGCAGCCCGACGGGACAGGGTTCAGACGAGCAGTACTTC. It is translated as CASSPTGQGSDEQYF. V gene TRBV5-1 combines with J gene TRBJ2-7; 9 nucleotides match TRBD1. The CDR3 runs to 15 residues. In germline, CDR1 is SGHRS, CDR2 YFSETQ. Unmatched junction bases numbered 10, after V lost 4 bases and J lost 5 bases.

The CDR3 DNA follows: TGTGCCAGCAGTTTGGGACTCTCCTACGAGCAGTACTTC. Protein product: CASSLGLSYEQYF. This chain joins TRBV28 and TRBJ2-7; D is perhaps TRBD2 (6 bases). This CDR3 spans 13 amino acids. V lost 3 bases and J lost 0, with 6 bases in between. The V gene's germline CDR1 is MDHEN and CDR2 SYDVKM.

V gene TRBV6-6 combines with J gene TRBJ2-1; D not resolved. The CDR3 is 16 amino acids. Germline V gene data show CDR1 as MNHNY and CDR2 as SVGAGI (reference sequence). V lost 5 bases to trimming and J lost 5 bases, with 19 bases between them. CDR3 loop: CASSRIGGMTDNEQFF. The CDR3 DNA reads as TGTGCCAGCAGTCGCATCGGCGGCATGACGGACAATGAGCAGTTCTTC.

The chain has TRBV25-1 and TRBJ2-7; D remains unclear. Germline V gene data show CDR1 as MGHDK and CDR2 as SYGVNS. The CDR3 runs to 15 residues. V was pared by 8 bases and J by 0 bases, with 17 bases between. The CDR3 loop reads CASAHRWASSYEQYF. CDR3 sequence (DNA): TGTGCCAGCGCACATAGATGGGCCTCCTCCTACGAGCAGTACTTC.

V and J are TRBV9 and TRBJ1-2; 8 nucleotides line up with TRBD1. V shed 4 bases, J shed 8 bases, and the junction held 13 bases outside the gene matches. The CDR3 sequence is 15 residues long. The germline V gene encodes CDR1 SGDLS and CDR2 YYNGEE. Here the CDR3 reads CASSLQGQGARGYTF. DNA of the CDR3: TGTGCCAGCAGCCTCCAAGGTCAGGGGGCGCGCGGCTACACCTTC.

The chain links TRBV6-5 to TRBJ2-2; D possibly matches TRBD1 or TRBD2 (5 bases each). Per the germline V gene, CDR1 is MNHEY and CDR2 is SVGAGI. The V gene lost 8 bases and the J gene lost 6 bases, with 7 bases spanning the gap. This CDR3 has 11 residues. The chain's CDR3 is CASLGAGELFF. As DNA, the CDR3 is TGTGCCAGCTTGGGGGCCGGGGAGCTGTTTTTT.

The V call is TRBV4-1, the J call TRBJ2-2, with 13 nucleotides matching TRBD2. Germline assignment: CDR1 MGHRA and CDR2 YSYEKL. CDR3 length: 17 amino acids. Trimming cost V 3 bases and J 3 bases; bases outside gene matches: 4. The CDR3 DNA follows: TGCGCCAGCAGCCAGACTAGCGGGGGGCTTTACACCGGGGAGCTGTTTTTT. It encodes CASSQTSGGLYTGELFF.

V and J are TRBV18 and TRBJ1-1; 7 bases are a match to TRBD1. Trimming took 1 base from V and 5 from J; bases not matched to a gene: 4. Germline V gene lookup returns CDR1 KGHSH and CDR2 LQKENI. The CDR3 runs to 14 residues. Here the CDR3 DNA reads TGTGCCAGCTCACCACAGGGGGCTAGAACTGAAGCTTTCTTT. This gives the protein CASSPQGARTEAFF.